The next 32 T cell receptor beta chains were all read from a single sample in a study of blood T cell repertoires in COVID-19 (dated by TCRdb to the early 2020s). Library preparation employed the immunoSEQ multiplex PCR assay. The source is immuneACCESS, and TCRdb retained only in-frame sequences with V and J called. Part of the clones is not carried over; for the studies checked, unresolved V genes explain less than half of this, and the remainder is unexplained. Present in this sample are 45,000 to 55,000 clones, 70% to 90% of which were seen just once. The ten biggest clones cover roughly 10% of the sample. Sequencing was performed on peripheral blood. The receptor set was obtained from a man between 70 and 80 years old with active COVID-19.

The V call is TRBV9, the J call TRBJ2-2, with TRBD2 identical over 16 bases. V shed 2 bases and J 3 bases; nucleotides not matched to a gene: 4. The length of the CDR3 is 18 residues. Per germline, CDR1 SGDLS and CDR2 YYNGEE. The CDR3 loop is CASSVGLAGGPDTGELFF. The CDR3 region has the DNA TGTGCCAGCAGCGTGGGACTAGCGGGGGGGCCGGACACCGGGGAGCTGTTTTTT.

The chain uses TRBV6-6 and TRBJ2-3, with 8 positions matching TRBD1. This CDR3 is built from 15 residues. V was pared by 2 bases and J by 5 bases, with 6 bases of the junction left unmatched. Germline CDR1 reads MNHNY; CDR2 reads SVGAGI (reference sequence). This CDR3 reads CASSYLSGGEDTQYF. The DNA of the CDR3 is TGTGCCAGCAGTTACCTCTCAGGGGGCGAAGATACGCAGTATTTT.

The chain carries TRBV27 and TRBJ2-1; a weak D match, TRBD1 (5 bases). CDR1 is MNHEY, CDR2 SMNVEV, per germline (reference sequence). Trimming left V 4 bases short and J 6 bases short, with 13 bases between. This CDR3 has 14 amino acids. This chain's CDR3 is CASSSTDSPNEQFF. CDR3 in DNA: TGTGCCAGCAGTTCGACCGACAGTCCCAATGAGCAGTTCTTC.

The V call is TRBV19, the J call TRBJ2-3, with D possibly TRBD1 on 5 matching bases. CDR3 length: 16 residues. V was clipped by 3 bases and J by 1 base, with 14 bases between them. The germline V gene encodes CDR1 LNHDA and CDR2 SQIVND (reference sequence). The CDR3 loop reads CASSIGRADGTDTQYF. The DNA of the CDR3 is TGTGCCAGTAGTATTGGCAGGGCTGACGGCACAGATACGCAGTATTTT.

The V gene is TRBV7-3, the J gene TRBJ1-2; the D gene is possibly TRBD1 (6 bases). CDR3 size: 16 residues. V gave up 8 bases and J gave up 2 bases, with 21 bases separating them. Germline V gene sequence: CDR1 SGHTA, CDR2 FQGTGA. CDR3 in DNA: TGTGCCAGCCAAAGGTCTGGGGGCGGCCTAAACTATGGCTACACCTTC. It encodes CASQRSGGGLNYGYTF. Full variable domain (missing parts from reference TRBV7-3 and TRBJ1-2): GAGVSQTPSNKVTEKGKYVELRCDPISGHTALYWYRQSLGQGPEFLIYFQGTGAADDSGLPNDRFFAVRPEGSVSTLKIQRTERGDSAVYLCASQRSGGGLNYGYTFGSGTRLTVV.

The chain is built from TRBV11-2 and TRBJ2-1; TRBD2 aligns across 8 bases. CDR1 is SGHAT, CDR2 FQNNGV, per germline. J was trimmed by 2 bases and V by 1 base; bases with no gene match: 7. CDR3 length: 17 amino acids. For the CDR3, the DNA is TGTGCCAGCAGCTTAGTTATACTAGCGGAGGCCTACAATGAGCAGTTCTTC. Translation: CASSLVILAEAYNEQFF.

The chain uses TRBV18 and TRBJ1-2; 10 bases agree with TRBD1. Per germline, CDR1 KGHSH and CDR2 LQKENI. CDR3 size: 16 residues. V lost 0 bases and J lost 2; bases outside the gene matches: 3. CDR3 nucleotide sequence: TGTGCCAGCTCACCACCGGGACAGGGGCAGAACTATGGCTACACCTTC. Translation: CASSPPGQGQNYGYTF.

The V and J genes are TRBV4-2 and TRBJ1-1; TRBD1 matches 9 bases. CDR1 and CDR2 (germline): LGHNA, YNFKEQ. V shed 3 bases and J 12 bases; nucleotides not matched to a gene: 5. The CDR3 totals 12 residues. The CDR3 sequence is CASSQGTGYPFF. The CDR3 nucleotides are TGTGCCAGCAGCCAGGGGACAGGGTACCCTTTCTTT.

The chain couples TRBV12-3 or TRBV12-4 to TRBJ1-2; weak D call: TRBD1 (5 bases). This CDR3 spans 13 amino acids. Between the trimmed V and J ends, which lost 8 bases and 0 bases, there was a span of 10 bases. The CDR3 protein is CASALQANYGYTF. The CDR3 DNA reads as TGTGCCAGCGCCCTACAGGCTAACTATGGCTACACCTTC.

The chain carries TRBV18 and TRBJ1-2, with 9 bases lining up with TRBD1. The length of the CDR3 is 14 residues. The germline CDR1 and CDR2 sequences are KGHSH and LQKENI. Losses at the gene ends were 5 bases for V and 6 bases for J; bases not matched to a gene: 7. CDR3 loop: CASSFSRQGDGYTF. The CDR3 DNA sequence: TGTGCCAGCTCATTTTCGAGACAGGGGGATGGCTACACCTTC.

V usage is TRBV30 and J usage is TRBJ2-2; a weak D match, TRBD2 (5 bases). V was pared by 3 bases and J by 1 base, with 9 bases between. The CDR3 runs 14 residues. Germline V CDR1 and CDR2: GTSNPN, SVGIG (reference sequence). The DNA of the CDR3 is TGTGCCTGGAGAAGAGGGCTGAACACCGGGGAGCTGTTTTTT. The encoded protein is CAWRRGLNTGELFF.

Here the CDR3 DNA reads TGCGCCAGCAGCTTCCCGAGGGACAGGGGTTTTGCAGATACGCAGTATTTT. Its protein product is CASSFPRDRGFADTQYF. The chain has TRBV5-1 and TRBJ2-3; 10 bases align to TRBD1. Germline V CDR1 and CDR2: SGHRS, YFSETQ. CDR3 length equals 17 residues. Losses at the gene ends were 2 bases for V and 4 bases for J; bases not matched to a gene: 10.

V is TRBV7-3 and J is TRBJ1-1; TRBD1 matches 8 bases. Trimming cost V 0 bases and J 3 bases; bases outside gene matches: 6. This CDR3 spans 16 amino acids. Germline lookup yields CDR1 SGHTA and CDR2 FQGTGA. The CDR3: CASSLTRDRLHTEAFF. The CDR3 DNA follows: TGTGCCAGCAGCTTAACCCGGGACAGGCTCCACACTGAAGCTTTCTTT.

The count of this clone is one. In DNA, the CDR3 is TGCGCCAGCAGCCAAGGCCCGGGACAGGTCCTAAGTTCACCCCTCCACTTT. Translation: CASSQGPGQVLSSPLHF. This sequence joins TRBV4-1 and TRBJ1-6; 8 nucleotides agree with TRBD1. The CDR3 extends over 17 amino acids. CDR1 is MGHRA, CDR2 YSYEKL, per germline. V lost 1 base, J lost 9 bases, and 11 bases stayed unmatched.

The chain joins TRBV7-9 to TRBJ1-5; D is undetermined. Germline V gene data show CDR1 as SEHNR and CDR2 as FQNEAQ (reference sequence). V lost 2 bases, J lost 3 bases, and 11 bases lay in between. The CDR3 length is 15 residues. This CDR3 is CASSLSKEPNQPQHF. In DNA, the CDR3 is TGTGCCAGCAGCTTAAGTAAGGAGCCCAATCAGCCCCAGCATTTT.

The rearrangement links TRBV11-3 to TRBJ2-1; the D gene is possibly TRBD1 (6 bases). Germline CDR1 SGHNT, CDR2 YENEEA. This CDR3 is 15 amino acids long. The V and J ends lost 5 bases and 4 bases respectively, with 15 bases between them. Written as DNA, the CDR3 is TGTGCCAGCAGCAAGCAGACAGGACCTTACAATGAGCAGTTCTTC. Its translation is CASSKQTGPYNEQFF.

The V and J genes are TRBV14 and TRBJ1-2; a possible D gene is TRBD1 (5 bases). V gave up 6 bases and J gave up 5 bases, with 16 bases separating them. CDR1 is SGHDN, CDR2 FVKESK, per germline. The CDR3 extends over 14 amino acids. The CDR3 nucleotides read TGTGCCAGCAGGACTTCGGGGGGTTCATATGGCTACACCTTC. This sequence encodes CASRTSGGSYGYTF. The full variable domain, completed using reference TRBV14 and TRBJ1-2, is EAGVTQFPSHSVIEKGQTVTLRCDPISGHDNLYWYRRVMGKEIKFLLHFVKESKQDESGMPNNRFLAERTGGTYSTLKVQPAELEDSGVYFCASRTSGGSYGYTFGSGTRLTVV.

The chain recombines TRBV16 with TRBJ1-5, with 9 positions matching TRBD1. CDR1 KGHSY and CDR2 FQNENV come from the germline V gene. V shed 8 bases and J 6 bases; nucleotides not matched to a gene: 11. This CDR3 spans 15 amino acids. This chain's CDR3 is CASQWGQGYGQPQHF. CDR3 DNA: TGTGCCAGCCAGTGGGGACAGGGATACGGTCAGCCCCAGCATTTT.

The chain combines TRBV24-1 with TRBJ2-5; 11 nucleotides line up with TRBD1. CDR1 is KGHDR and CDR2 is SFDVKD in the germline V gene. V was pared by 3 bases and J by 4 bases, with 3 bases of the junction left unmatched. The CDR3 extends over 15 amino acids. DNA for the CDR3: TGTGCCACCAGTGATGTGGACAGGGGGCGAGAGACCCAGTACTTC. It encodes CATSDVDRGRETQYF.

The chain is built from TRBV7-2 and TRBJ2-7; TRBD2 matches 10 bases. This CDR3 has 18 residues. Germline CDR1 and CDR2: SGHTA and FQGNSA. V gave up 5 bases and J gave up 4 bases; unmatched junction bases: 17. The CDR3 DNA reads TGTGCCAGCAGCCCTAGTTTGATAGCGGGGGGTCCGGGGTACGAGCAGTACTTC. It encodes CASSPSLIAGGPGYEQYF.

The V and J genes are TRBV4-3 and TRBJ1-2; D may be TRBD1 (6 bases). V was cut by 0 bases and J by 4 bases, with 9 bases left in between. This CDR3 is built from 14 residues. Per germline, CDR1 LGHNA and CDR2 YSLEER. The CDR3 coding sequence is TGCGCCAGCAGCCAAGACAGGGGTAGCTATGGCTACACCTTC. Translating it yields CASSQDRGSYGYTF.

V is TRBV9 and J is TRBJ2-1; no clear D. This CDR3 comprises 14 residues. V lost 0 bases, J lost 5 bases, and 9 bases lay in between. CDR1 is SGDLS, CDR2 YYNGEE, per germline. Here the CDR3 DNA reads TGTGCCAGCAGCGTAGCCGGGTATAACAATGAGCAGTTCTTC. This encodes CASSVAGYNNEQFF. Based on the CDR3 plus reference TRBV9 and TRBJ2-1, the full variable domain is DSGVTQTPKHLITATGQRVTLRCSPRSGDLSVYWYQQSLDQGLQFLIQYYNGEERAKGNILERFSAQQFPDLHSELNLSSLELGDSALYFCASSVAGYNNEQFFGPGTRLTVL.

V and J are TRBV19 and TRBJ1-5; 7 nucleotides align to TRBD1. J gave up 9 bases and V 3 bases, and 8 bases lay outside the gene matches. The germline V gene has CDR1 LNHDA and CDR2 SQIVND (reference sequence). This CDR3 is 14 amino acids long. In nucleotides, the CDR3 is TGTGCCAGTAGTATTCCGGGACAGTCCAGGCCCCAGCATTTT. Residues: CASSIPGQSRPQHF.

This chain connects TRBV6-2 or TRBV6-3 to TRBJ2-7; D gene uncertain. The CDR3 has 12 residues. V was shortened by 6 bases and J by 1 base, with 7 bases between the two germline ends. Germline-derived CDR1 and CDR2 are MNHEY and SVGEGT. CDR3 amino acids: CASSTSSYEQYF. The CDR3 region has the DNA TGTGCCAGCAGCACATCTTCCTACGAGCAGTACTTC.

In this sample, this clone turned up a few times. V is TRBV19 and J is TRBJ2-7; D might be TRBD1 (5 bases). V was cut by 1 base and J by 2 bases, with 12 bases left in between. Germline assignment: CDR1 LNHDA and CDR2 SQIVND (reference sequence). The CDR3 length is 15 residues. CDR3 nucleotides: TGTGCCAGTAGTATAGGGAACAGGTTCACCTACGAGCAGTACTTC. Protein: CASSIGNRFTYEQYF.

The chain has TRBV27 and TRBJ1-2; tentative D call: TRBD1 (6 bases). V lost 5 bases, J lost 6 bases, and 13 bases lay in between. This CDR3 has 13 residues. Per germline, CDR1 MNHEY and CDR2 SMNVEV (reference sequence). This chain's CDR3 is CASSLQGPHGYTF. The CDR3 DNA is TGTGCCAGCAGTCTACAGGGTCCCCATGGCTACACCTTC.

CDR3 in amino acids: CASSQELRQAYTF. The CDR3, as DNA: TGTGCCAGCAGCCAAGAACTCCGACAGGCCTACACCTTC. The chain uses TRBV4-2 and TRBJ1-2; a weak D match, TRBD1 (6 bases). CDR3 length: 13 residues. CDR1 and CDR2 from the germline V gene are LGHNA and YNFKEQ. The V gene lost 0 bases and the J gene lost 10 bases, with 12 bases spanning the gap.

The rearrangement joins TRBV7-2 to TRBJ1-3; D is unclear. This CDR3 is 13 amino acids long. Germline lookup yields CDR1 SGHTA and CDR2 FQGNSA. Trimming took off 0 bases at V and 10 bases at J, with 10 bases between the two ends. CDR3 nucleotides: TGTGCCAGCAGCTTAGCCGAATACACGACCATATATTTT. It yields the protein CASSLAEYTTIYF.

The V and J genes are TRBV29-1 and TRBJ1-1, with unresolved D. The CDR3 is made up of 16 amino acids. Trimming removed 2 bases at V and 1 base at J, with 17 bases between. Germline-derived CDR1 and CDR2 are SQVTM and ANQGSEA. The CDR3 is CSVEWVLLASNTEAFF. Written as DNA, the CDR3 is TGCAGCGTTGAATGGGTGCTCTTAGCATCGAACACTGAAGCTTTCTTT.

The DNA of the CDR3 is TGTGCCAGCAGTTACGGGCTAGCGGGGAGCACAGATACGCAGTATTTT. This translates into CASSYGLAGSTDTQYF. The rearrangement uses TRBV6-5 and TRBJ2-3; the match to TRBD2 covers 9 bases. The CDR3 spans 16 residues. Germline CDR1 MNHEY, CDR2 SVGAGI. V shed 2 bases, J shed 0 bases, and the junction held 3 bases outside the gene matches.

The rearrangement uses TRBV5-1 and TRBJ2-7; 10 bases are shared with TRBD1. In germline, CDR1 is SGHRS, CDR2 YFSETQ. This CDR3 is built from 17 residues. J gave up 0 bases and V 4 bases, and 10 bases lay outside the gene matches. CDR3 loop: CASSPGRTGGLSYEQYF. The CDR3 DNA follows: TGCGCCAGCAGCCCGGGACGGACAGGGGGACTCTCCTACGAGCAGTACTTC. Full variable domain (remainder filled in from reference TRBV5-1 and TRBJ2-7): KAGVTQTPRYLIKTRGQQVTLSCSPISGHRSVSWYQQTPGQGLQFLFEYFSETQRNKGNFPGRFSGRQFSNSRSEMNVSTLELGDSALYLCASSPGRTGGLSYEQYFGPGTRLTVT.

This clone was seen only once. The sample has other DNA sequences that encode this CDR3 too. CDR3 sequence reads: CASSHRDSGANVLTF. The CDR3 DNA is TGTGCCAGCAGTCATCGAGACTCTGGGGCCAACGTCCTGACTTTC. The rearrangement uses TRBV6-2 or TRBV6-3 and TRBJ2-6; D gene ambiguous. This CDR3 is built from 15 residues. Germline V gene sequence: CDR1 MNHEY, CDR2 SVGEGT. Deletions cut 5 bases from V and 0 bases from J, with 8 bases between.